The clone carrying this T cell receptor beta chain was counted between two and nine times. The record originates from a study of cytotoxic CD8 clonotypes in ibrutinib-treated CLL. The V gene lost 3 bases and the J gene lost 0 bases, with 18 bases spanning the gap. The CDR3 sequence is 17 residues long. CDR1 SGDLS and CDR2 YYNGEE come from the germline V gene. Produced via immunoSEQ multiplex PCR; TCRdb's table is partial and in-frame only. The data contain 14,000 or so clones, around 64% of them singletons. V is TRBV9 and J is TRBJ2-5; no reliable D call. The clonotype comes from a human donor with chronic lymphocytic leukemia. The sample was PBMCs, taken before ibrutinib treatment. The DNA of the CDR3 is TGTGCCAGCAGCGCTCACCGGCGCGGTCGGTACCAAGAGACCCAGTACTTC. This gives the protein CASSAHRRGRYQETQYF.